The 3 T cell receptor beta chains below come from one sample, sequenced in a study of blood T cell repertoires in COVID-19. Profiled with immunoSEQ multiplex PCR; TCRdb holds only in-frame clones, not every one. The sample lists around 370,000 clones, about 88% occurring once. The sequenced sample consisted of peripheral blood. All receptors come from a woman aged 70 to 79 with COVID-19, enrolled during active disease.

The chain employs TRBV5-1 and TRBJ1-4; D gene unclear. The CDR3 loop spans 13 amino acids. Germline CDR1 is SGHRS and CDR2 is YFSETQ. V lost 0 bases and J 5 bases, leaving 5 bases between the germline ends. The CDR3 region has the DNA TGCGCCAGCAGCTTGGGAGAGAATGAAAAACTGTTTTTT. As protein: CASSLGENEKLFF.

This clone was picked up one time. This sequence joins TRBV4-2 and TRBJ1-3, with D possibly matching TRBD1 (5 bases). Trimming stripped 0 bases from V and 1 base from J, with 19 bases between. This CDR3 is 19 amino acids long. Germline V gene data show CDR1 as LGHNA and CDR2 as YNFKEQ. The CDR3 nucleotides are TGTGCCAGCAGCCAAGAAGGGGCCGCTATGGGGTTTTCTGGAAACACCATATATTTT. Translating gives CASSQEGAAMGFSGNTIYF.

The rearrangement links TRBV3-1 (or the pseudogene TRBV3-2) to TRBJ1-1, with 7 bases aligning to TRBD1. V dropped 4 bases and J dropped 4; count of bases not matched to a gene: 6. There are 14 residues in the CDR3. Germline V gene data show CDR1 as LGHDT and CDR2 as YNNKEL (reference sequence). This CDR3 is CASSPLSGGTEAFF. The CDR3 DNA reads TGTGCCAGCAGCCCCCTGTCAGGGGGCACTGAAGCTTTCTTT.